One sample yielded the 25 T cell receptor beta chains listed below, sequenced in a study of blood T cell repertoires in COVID-19. This table comes from immunoSEQ multiplex PCR, and its TCRdb copy is limited to in-frame clones, with some not included. The sample records more than 300,000 clones, more than 75% being singletons. Source material: PBMCs or T cells enriched from blood (not recorded which). The receptor source for this set is a woman aged 18-30 years who had recovered from COVID-19.

This clone has only one observation. V gene TRBV6-5 combines with J gene TRBJ2-2; perhaps TRBD2 as D (5 bases). The germline V gene has CDR1 MNHEY and CDR2 SVGAGI. V was trimmed by 10 bases and J by 7 bases, leaving 13 bases between them. This CDR3 has 12 amino acids. The chain's CDR3 is CATFGIGGELFF. In DNA form, the CDR3 reads TGTGCCACGTTCGGGATAGGCGGGGAGCTGTTTTTT.

V is TRBV16 and J is TRBJ2-2; 7 bases agree with TRBD2. Trimming cost V 1 base and J 0 bases; bases outside gene matches: 2. CDR1 is KGHSY and CDR2 is FQNENV in the germline V gene. The CDR3 extends over 16 amino acids. The CDR3 DNA reads as TGTGCCAGCAGCCAATTGGGACTACCGAACACCGGGGAGCTGTTTTTT. It is translated as CASSQLGLPNTGELFF.

V usage is TRBV6-2 or TRBV6-3 and J usage is TRBJ1-5, with D possibly being TRBD1 (6 bases). Germline loops: CDR1 MNHEY, CDR2 SVGEGT. The CDR3 loop spans 17 amino acids. Deletions cut 2 bases from V and 2 bases from J, with 16 bases between. CDR3 region: CASSYGFGGAGNQPQHF. The CDR3 coding sequence is TGTGCCAGCAGTTACGGCTTTGGGGGCGCGGGCAATCAGCCCCAGCATTTT.

This sequence joins TRBV2 and TRBJ1-4, with a possible D match to TRBD1 (5 bases). CDR1 is SNHLY and CDR2 is FYNNEI in the germline V gene. Trimming removed 1 base at V and 7 bases at J, with 13 bases between. The CDR3 length is 15 residues. The CDR3 reads CASSEGNRRREKLFF. In DNA, the CDR3 is TGTGCCAGCAGTGAAGGGAACAGGCGACGTGAAAAACTGTTTTTT.

The gene calls are TRBV6-2 or TRBV6-3 and TRBJ2-7; 7 bases line up with TRBD2. Germline assignment: CDR1 MNHEY and CDR2 SVGEGT. The CDR3 spans 15 residues. J gave up 6 bases and V 2 bases, and 10 bases lay outside the gene matches. CDR3 bases: TGTGCCAGCAGTTACGACCGGGGGGAACGGTCCGAGCAGTACTTC. It translates to CASSYDRGERSEQYF.

This clone was seen once. This chain connects TRBV4-1 to TRBJ1-5; 7 positions match TRBD1. Per the germline V gene, CDR1 is MGHRA and CDR2 is YSYEKL. This CDR3 spans 16 amino acids. With 5 bases clipped from V and 0 bases from J, the junction kept 7 bases outside the gene matches. CDR3 bases: TGCGCCAGCAGCACGGAGGGGGCGCTTAGCAATCAGCCCCAGCATTTT. Translating it yields CASSTEGALSNQPQHF.

The CDR3 nucleotides are TGTGCCACCAGCAGCCTCGGGACAGGGCTAAATGAAAAACTGTTTTTT. It encodes CATSSLGTGLNEKLFF. The rearrangement links TRBV15 to TRBJ1-4; the match to TRBD1 covers 9 bases. The CDR3 is 16 amino acids. V was pared by 3 bases and J by 5 bases, with 7 bases of the junction left unmatched. CDR1 is LNHNV, CDR2 YYDKDF, per germline (reference sequence).

This chain links TRBV19 with TRBJ2-3, with 10 bases lining up with TRBD2. Germline trimming cut 2 bases from V and 6 bases from J; bases unmatched to any gene: 8. The CDR3 contains 16 residues. Germline V gives CDR1 LNHDA, CDR2 SQIVND (reference sequence). The CDR3 loop is CASSIRGSGGPDTQYF. The CDR3 region has the DNA TGTGCCAGTAGTATACGGGGTAGCGGGGGGCCGGATACGCAGTATTTT.

Concerning this clone itself: The sample holds other DNA sequences that translate to the same CDR3. The V and J genes are TRBV20-1 and TRBJ2-7; perhaps TRBD2 as D (6 bases). The CDR3 totals 10 residues. The germline V gene has CDR1 DFQATT and CDR2 SNEGSKA (reference sequence). The V and J ends lost 5 bases and 5 bases respectively, with 7 bases between them. The CDR3 region has the DNA TGCAGTGCTCGCGGGAACGAGCAGTACTTC. Translation: CSARGNEQYF.

The chain couples TRBV30 to TRBJ1-5, with D uncertain. CDR3 length equals 14 residues. V gave up 0 bases and J gave up 3 bases, with 9 bases separating them. The germline V gene has CDR1 GTSNPN and CDR2 SVGIG (reference sequence). This CDR3 is CAWSVAAANQPQHF. The CDR3 region has the DNA TGTGCCTGGAGTGTCGCGGCAGCCAATCAGCCCCAGCATTTT.

This clone was observed a handful of times. The gene calls are TRBV4-1 and TRBJ1-4; the D is unclear. Germline V gene sequence: CDR1 MGHRA, CDR2 YSYEKL. V was pared by 4 bases and J by 8 bases, with 14 bases between. The length of the CDR3 is 14 residues. The CDR3 DNA reads TGCGCCAGCAGCCTCCGGGAGGGAGAAGAAAAACTGTTTTTT. This encodes CASSLREGEEKLFF.

This chain uses TRBV7-9 with TRBJ1-5; the D is unclear. Germline V gene lookup returns CDR1 SEHNR and CDR2 FQNEAQ (reference sequence). V gave up 2 bases and J gave up 1 base, with 12 bases separating them. CDR3 size: 16 residues. This CDR3 is CASSLYTPTSNQPQHF. The CDR3 coding sequence is TGTGCCAGCAGCTTATACACCCCCACGAGCAATCAGCCCCAGCATTTT.

The CDR3 DNA reads TGTGCCAGCAGCTTTGGGAGGGTCGGTGAAAAACTGTTTTTT. This encodes CASSFGRVGEKLFF. The chain has TRBV7-6 and TRBJ1-4; D unclear. The ends were cut back, 3 bases at V and 7 bases at J, with 12 bases in the middle. This CDR3 region has 14 residues. The germline CDR1 and CDR2 sequences are SGHVS and FNYEAQ.

The chain joins TRBV2 to TRBJ1-1, with unresolved D. CDR3 length: 12 residues. Germline V CDR1 and CDR2: SNHLY, FYNNEI. V lost 6 bases and J 0 bases, leaving 5 bases between the germline ends. CDR3 DNA sequence: TGTGCCAGCAGCCCTATGAACACTGAAGCTTTCTTT. Encoded protein: CASSPMNTEAFF.

The gene calls are TRBV6-2 or TRBV6-3 and TRBJ1-2; TRBD1 matches 10 bases. With 5 bases clipped from V and 4 bases from J, the junction kept 7 bases outside the gene matches. CDR3 length: 15 amino acids. Germline CDR1 reads MNHEY; CDR2 reads SVGEGT. The CDR3 loop reads CASSPRQGAFYGYTF. The CDR3 region has the DNA TGTGCCAGCAGTCCCAGACAGGGGGCTTTCTATGGCTACACCTTC.

This clone has more than one count but fewer than ten. The V and J genes are TRBV28 and TRBJ2-3, with 8 bases identical to TRBD1. V gave up 5 bases and J gave up 5 bases; unmatched junction bases: 9. The CDR3 is 15 residues long. The germline V gene encodes CDR1 MDHEN and CDR2 SYDVKM. The DNA for the CDR3 is TGTGCCAGCAGTCATGGACAGGGAGCGGTAGATACGCAGTATTTT. Amino acid sequence: CASSHGQGAVDTQYF.

This clone came up a few times. The chain is built from TRBV6-2 or TRBV6-3 and TRBJ2-1, with 8 bases aligning to TRBD2. V lost 4 bases and J lost 7; bases outside the gene matches: 12. CDR3 length: 16 amino acids. CDR1 MNHEY and CDR2 SVGEGT come from the germline V gene. The CDR3 coding sequence is TGTGCCAGCAGTTCCCCCCGCGGGGGGCCCTCGAATGAGCAGTTCTTC. Amino acid sequence: CASSSPRGGPSNEQFF.

This sequence joins TRBV7-2 and TRBJ1-2; D is unresolved. Germline CDR1 reads SGHTA; CDR2 reads FQGNSA. The CDR3 is made up of 13 amino acids. The V gene lost 1 base and the J gene lost 4 bases, with 7 bases spanning the gap. CDR3 residues: CASSLGEAYGYTF. Here the CDR3 DNA reads TGTGCCAGCAGCTTAGGAGAGGCCTATGGCTACACCTTC.

This chain joins TRBV7-6 and TRBJ1-1; 7 nucleotides match TRBD1. Germline V CDR1 and CDR2: SGHVS, FNYEAQ. J was trimmed by 4 bases and V by 4 bases; bases with no gene match: 21. This CDR3 contains 19 residues. This chain's CDR3 is CASSSPGQSPQGPSTEAFF. The CDR3 region has the DNA TGTGCCAGCAGCTCGCCGGGACAGTCCCCCCAAGGGCCGAGCACTGAAGCTTTCTTT.

The rearrangement joins TRBV5-6 to TRBJ1-5; D is ambiguous. V lost 0 bases, J lost 4 bases, and 8 bases lay in between. This CDR3 has 14 amino acids. Germline assignment: CDR1 SGHDT and CDR2 YYEEEE. This chain's CDR3 is CASSLVRGNQPQHF. CDR3 in DNA: TGTGCCAGCAGCTTGGTAAGAGGGAATCAGCCCCAGCATTTT.

Remarks on this clone: Other nucleotide sequences from this sample produce the same CDR3. This rearrangement joins TRBV6-5 to TRBJ1-1; D may be TRBD1 (5 bases). Trimming cost V 2 bases and J 4 bases, with 8 bases left between them. The CDR3 runs 13 residues. The germline gives CDR1 MNHEY, CDR2 SVGAGI. CDR3 sequence (DNA): TGTGCCAGCAGTTACGGGGGGGGCACTGAAGCTTTCTTT. Its translation: CASSYGGGTEAFF.

This clone was recorded once. This chain joins TRBV19 and TRBJ2-7; a possible D gene is TRBD2 (5 bases). The CDR3 loop spans 13 amino acids. The V and J ends lost 5 bases and 2 bases respectively, with 10 bases between them. Germline loops: CDR1 LNHDA, CDR2 SQIVND (reference sequence). CDR3 region: CASSVSGTYEQYF. The CDR3 coding sequence is TGTGCCAGTAGTGTAAGCGGTACCTACGAGCAGTACTTC.

The chain links TRBV27 to TRBJ2-7; the D gene is possibly TRBD1 (5 bases). This CDR3 is built from 13 residues. Germline V lookup: CDR1 MNHEY, CDR2 SMNVEV (reference sequence). V dropped 5 bases and J dropped 7 bases, with 15 bases sitting between them. The CDR3 sequence: CASSLNLRTEQYF. As DNA, the CDR3 is TGTGCCAGCAGTCTCAATCTGCGGACAGAGCAGTACTTC.

The chain carries TRBV28 and TRBJ1-1, with D tentatively TRBD1 (6 bases). The V gene lost 5 bases and the J gene lost 0 bases, with 10 bases spanning the gap. The CDR3 contains 14 residues. Germline assignment: CDR1 MDHEN and CDR2 SYDVKM. The CDR3 DNA follows: TGTGCCAGCAGTGAACAGGGTGTGAACACTGAAGCTTTCTTT. Its translation: CASSEQGVNTEAFF.

The rearrangement joins TRBV6-5 to TRBJ1-2; 9 bases are a match to TRBD1. The CDR3 totals 14 residues. Trimming took 10 bases from V and 3 from J; bases not matched to a gene: 9. Germline V gives CDR1 MNHEY, CDR2 SVGAGI. CDR3 protein: CATATGTGYYGYTF. CDR3 DNA sequence: TGTGCCACCGCGACCGGGACAGGGTACTATGGCTACACCTTC.